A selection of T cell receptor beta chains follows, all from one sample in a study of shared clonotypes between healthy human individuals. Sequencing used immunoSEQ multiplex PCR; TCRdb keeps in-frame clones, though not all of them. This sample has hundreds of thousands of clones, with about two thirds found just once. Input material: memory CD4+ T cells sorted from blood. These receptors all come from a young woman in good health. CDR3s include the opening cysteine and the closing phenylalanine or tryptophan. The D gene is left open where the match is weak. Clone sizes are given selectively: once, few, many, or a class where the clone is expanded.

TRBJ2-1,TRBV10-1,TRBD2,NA,CASGSGTTNEQFF,TGCGCCAGCGGTAGCGGGACGACCAATGAGCAGTTCTTC
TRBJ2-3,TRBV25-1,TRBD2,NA,CASSEFGAGGTDTQYF,TGTGCCAGCAGTGAATTTGGAGCGGGAGGCACAGATACGCAGTATTTT
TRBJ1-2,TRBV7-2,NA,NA,CASSSYLGSHTF,TGTGCCAGCAGCTCCTACCTAGGAAGCCACACCTTC
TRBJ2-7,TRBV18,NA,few,CASSPGTREQYF,TGTGCCAGCTCACCAGGGACCCGGGAGCAGTACTTC
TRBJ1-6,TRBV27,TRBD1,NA,CASSSMTGGLSPLHF,TGTGCCAGCAGCTCCATGACAGGGGGCTTGTCACCCCTCCACTTT
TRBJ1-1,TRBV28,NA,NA,CASSPRVTEAFF,TGTGCCAGCAGCCCCAGGGTAACTGAAGCTTTCTTT
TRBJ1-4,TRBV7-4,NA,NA,CASSKTVWGIATNEKLFF,TGTGCCAGCAGCAAGACAGTCTGGGGCATCGCAACTAATGAAAAACTGTTTTTT
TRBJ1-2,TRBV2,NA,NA,CASSAGRTNYGYTF,TGTGCCAGCAGTGCGGGCAGGACTAACTATGGCTACACCTTC
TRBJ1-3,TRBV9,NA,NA,CASSDRSNSGNTIYF,TGTGCCAGCAGCGACAGGTCCAACTCTGGAAACACCATATATTTT
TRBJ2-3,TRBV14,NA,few,CASSSYGSTQYF,TGTGCCAGCAGCTCCTACGGGTCTACGCAGTATTTT
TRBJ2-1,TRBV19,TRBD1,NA,CASSWNSGTGGYNEQFF,TGTGCCAGTAGTTGGAACTCCGGGACAGGGGGCTACAATGAGCAGTTCTTC
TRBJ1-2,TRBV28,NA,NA,CASSPLDRPGYGYTF,TGTGCCAGCAGCCCGCTAGATCGACCAGGGTATGGCTACACCTTC
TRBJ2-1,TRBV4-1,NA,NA,CASSQLHSSPSRPPSNYNEQFF,TGCGCCAGCAGCCAACTCCATAGCTCCCCATCCCGACCCCCATCAAACTACAATGAGCAGTTCTTC
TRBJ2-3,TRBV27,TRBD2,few,CASRSQRDTDTQYF,TGTGCCAGCAGGTCTCAGCGGGACACAGATACGCAGTATTTT
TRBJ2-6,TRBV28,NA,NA,CASRHGPGRGANVLTF,TGTGCCAGCAGACATGGTCCCGGGAGAGGGGCCAACGTCCTGACTTTC
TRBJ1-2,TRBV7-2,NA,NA,CASSLQYRDGGYTF,TGTGCCAGCAGCTTACAATACAGGGACGGAGGCTACACCTTC
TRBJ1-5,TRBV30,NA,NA,CAWSRGGGQPQHF,TGTGCCTGGAGCCGTGGGGGCGGACAGCCCCAGCATTTT
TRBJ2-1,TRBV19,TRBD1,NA,CASSIKTGNNEQFF,TGTGCCAGTAGTATAAAGACAGGGAACAATGAGCAGTTCTTC
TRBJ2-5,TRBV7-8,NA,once,CASSQGWGIGETQYF,TGTGCCAGCAGCCAGGGGTGGGGGATAGGAGAGACCCAGTACTTC
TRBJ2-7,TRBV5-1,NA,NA,CASRVGQALSSGEQYF,TGCGCCAGCAGAGTGGGGCAGGCCCTATCTTCCGGCGAGCAGTACTTC
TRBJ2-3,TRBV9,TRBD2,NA,CASSVGLAGYTDTQYF,TGTGCCAGCAGCGTGGGGCTAGCGGGTTACACAGATACGCAGTATTTT
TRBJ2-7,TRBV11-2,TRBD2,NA,CASSPSRTSGQYF,TGTGCCAGCAGCCCCTCAAGGACTAGCGGGCAGTACTTC
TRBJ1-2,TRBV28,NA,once,CASRRFGSPLYGYTF,TGTGCCAGCAGGCGATTTGGATCTCCACTCTATGGCTACACCTTC
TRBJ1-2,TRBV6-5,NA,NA,CASSSHQRGNYGYTF,TGTGCCAGCAGTTCTCACCAAAGGGGGAACTATGGCTACACCTTC
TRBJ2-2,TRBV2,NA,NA,CASSVEDNTGELFF,TGTGCCAGCAGTGTAGAGGATAACACCGGGGAGCTGTTTTTT
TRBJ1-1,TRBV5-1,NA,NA,CASSSDNGRNTEAFF,TGCGCCAGCAGCTCTGATAATGGGCGGAACACTGAAGCTTTCTTT
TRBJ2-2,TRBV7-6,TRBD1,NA,CASSLVRQGSTGELFF,TGTGCCAGCAGCTTAGTGAGACAGGGCTCCACCGGGGAGCTGTTTTTT
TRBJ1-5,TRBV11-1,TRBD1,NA,CASSTRQGKSGNQPQHF,TGTGCCAGCAGCACCCGACAGGGCAAATCGGGCAATCAGCCCCAGCATTTT
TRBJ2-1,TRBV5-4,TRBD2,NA,CASSFPGAGGYNEQFF,TGTGCCAGCAGCTTCCCGGGGGCGGGAGGGTACAATGAGCAGTTCTTC
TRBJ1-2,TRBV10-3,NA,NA,CAIRSEGGVYGYTF,TGTGCCATCAGATCTGAGGGTGGGGTTTATGGCTACACCTTC
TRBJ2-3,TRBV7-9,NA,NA,CASSPAGRPTDTQYF,TGTGCCAGCAGCCCCGCCGGGCGCCCGACAGATACGCAGTATTTT
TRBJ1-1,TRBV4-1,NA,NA,CASSQHTANTEAFF,TGCGCCAGCAGCCAACATACAGCGAACACTGAAGCTTTCTTT
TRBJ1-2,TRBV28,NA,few,CASGGPNYGYTF,TGTGCCAGCGGGGGGCCCAACTATGGCTACACCTTC
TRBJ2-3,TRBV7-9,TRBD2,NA,CASSLDLAGGLDTQYF,TGTGCCAGCAGCTTAGACTTAGCGGGAGGTCTAGATACGCAGTATTTT
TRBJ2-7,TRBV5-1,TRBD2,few,CASTTFGGDYEQYF,TGCGCCAGCACCACGTTCGGGGGGGACTACGAGCAGTACTTC
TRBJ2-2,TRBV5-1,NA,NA,CASSLASRGTDTGELFF,TGCGCCAGCAGCTTGGCTTCTAGGGGCACCGACACCGGGGAGCTGTTTTTT
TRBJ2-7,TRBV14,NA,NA,CASSPSAEYEQYF,TGTGCCAGCAGCCCATCGGCGGAATACGAGCAGTACTTC
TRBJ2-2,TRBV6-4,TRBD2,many,CASSEAGDTGELFF,TGTGCCAGCAGTGAAGCGGGAGACACCGGGGAGCTGTTTTTT
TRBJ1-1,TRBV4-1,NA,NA,CASSQVGAGTEAFF,TGCGCCAGCAGCCAAGTAGGGGCGGGCACTGAAGCTTTCTTT